A single sample is the source of the 5 T cell receptor beta chains below, sequenced in a study of T-cell memory formation after mild COVID-19. TCRdb re-derived calls from the 5' RACE reads in MiXCR, one entry per CDR3 protein. The sample lists about 360,000 distinct CDR3 sequences, 13% to 15% occurring once. The sequenced sample consisted of PBMCs or a T cell subset sorted from them (not recorded which). The receptors derive from a man between 18 and 35 years old who had mild COVID-19 (a few samples of this study predate the infection). Cell type and time point are not known.

This clonotype appeared a few times. The gene calls are TRBV6-2 or TRBV6-3 and TRBJ2-1; D may be TRBD2 (6 bases). This CDR3 comprises 13 residues. Germline V gives CDR1 MNHEY, CDR2 SVGEGT. Between the trimmed V and J ends, which lost 8 bases and 8 bases, there was a span of 16 bases. CDR3 DNA: TGTGCCAGCCAACGGAGGGGAAGAGATGAGCAGTTCTTC. This gives the protein CASQRRGRDEQFF.

The rearrangement joins TRBV5-1 to TRBJ1-2, with 7 bases aligning to TRBD1. Germline loops: CDR1 SGHRS, CDR2 YFSETQ. Trimming took 3 bases from V and 5 from J; bases not matched to a gene: 4. This CDR3 is 13 amino acids long. The CDR3 reads CASSWGQSYGYTF. The CDR3 DNA sequence: TGCGCCAGCAGCTGGGGACAGAGTTATGGCTACACCTTC.

This clonotype was seen repeatedly, ten times or more. The rearrangement uses TRBV5-6 and TRBJ2-4, with unresolved D. V lost 0 bases and J lost 0, with 10 bases in between. The CDR3 loop spans 16 amino acids. Per the germline V gene, CDR1 is SGHDT and CDR2 is YYEEEE. CDR3 sequence reads: CASSLASEIAKNIQYF. CDR3 coding DNA: TGTGCCAGCAGCTTGGCGTCAGAAATAGCCAAAAACATTCAGTACTTC. The entire variable domain, with the rest obtained from reference TRBV5-6 and TRBJ2-4, is as follows: DAGVTQSPTHLIKTRGQQVTLRCSPKSGHDTVSWYQQALGQGPQFIFQYYEEEERQRGNFPDRFSGHQFPNYSSELNVNALLLGDSALYLCASSLASEIAKNIQYFGAGTRLSVL.

This clonotype was recorded many times. Germline and junction disagree at one end, which may indicate a read error. The CDR3 nucleotides are TGCGCCAGCAGCCAGAGGGGGAATTTCGTCTTC. Residues: CASSQRGNFVF. This sequence joins TRBV4-3 and TRBJ2-1; perhaps TRBD1 as D (6 bases). This CDR3 region has 11 residues. Germline V gene lookup returns CDR1 LGHNA and CDR2 YSLEER.

This chain uses TRBV9 with TRBJ2-1; unclear D gene. This CDR3 has 14 residues. V gave up 5 bases and J gave up 0 bases, with 9 bases separating them. CDR1 and CDR2 from the germline V gene are SGDLS and YYNGEE. The DNA of the CDR3 is TGTGCCAGCAGGGAGATAAGCTCCTACAATGAGCAGTTCTTC. It encodes CASREISSYNEQFF.